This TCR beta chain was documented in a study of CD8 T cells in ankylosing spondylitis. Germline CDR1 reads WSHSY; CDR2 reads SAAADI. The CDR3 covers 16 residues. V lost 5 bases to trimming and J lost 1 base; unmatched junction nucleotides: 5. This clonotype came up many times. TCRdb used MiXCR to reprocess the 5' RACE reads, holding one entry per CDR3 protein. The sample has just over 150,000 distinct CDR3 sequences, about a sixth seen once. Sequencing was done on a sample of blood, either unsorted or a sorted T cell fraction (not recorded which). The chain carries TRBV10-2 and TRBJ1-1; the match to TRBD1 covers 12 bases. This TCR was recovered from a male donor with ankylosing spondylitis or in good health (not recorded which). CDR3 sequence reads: CASSSGTGGPNTEAFF. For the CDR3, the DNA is TGCGCCAGCAGTTCCGGGACAGGGGGCCCGAACACTGAAGCTTTCTTT.